The 17 T cell receptor beta chains reported below all come from one sample, sequenced in a study of blood T cell repertoires in COVID-19. Sequencing used immunoSEQ multiplex PCR; TCRdb keeps in-frame clones, though not all of them. The sample has roughly 330,000 clones; around 87% are singletons. The sequenced sample consisted of PBMCs or T cells enriched from blood (not recorded which). Receptors were obtained from a woman in her twenties or thirties who had recovered from COVID-19.

The chain is built from TRBV28 and TRBJ1-5; TRBD1 might be the D (6 bases). This CDR3 spans 19 amino acids. Germline assignment: CDR1 MDHEN and CDR2 SYDVKM. Trimming cost V 5 bases and J 0 bases, with 23 bases left between them. The CDR3 nucleotides read TGTGCCAGCAGTACTCTCCGGGGAGGGGGATATTATAGCAATCAGCCCCAGCATTTT. Its protein is CASSTLRGGGYYSNQPQHF.

The rearrangement joins TRBV19 to TRBJ2-3, with 7 bases lining up with TRBD1. The CDR3 sequence is 18 residues long. The trim removed 1 base at V and 0 bases at J, leaving 10 bases unmatched. Germline assignment: CDR1 LNHDA and CDR2 SQIVND (reference sequence). CDR3 amino acids: CASSIVIVSTGSTDTQYF. The DNA for the CDR3 is TGTGCCAGTAGTATAGTCATAGTATCGACAGGGAGCACAGATACGCAGTATTTT.

The chain joins TRBV9 to TRBJ1-2; no clear D gene. Trimming stripped 0 bases from V and 4 bases from J, with 10 bases between. The CDR3 contains 14 residues. Looked up from germline, CDR1 is SGDLS and CDR2 is YYNGEE. CDR3 in amino acids: CASSVDSGIYGYTF. In nucleotides, the CDR3 is TGTGCCAGCAGCGTAGATTCGGGAATCTATGGCTACACCTTC.

The chain combines TRBV27 with TRBJ2-3; D not certain. The V gene lost 10 bases and the J gene lost 7 bases, with 15 bases spanning the gap. This CDR3 spans 12 amino acids. The germline gives CDR1 MNHEY, CDR2 SMNVEV (reference sequence). CDR3 protein: CATGPIRYTQYF. The CDR3 region has the DNA TGTGCCACCGGTCCCATAAGATATACGCAGTATTTT.

The rearrangement links TRBV6-6 to TRBJ2-1, with D hard to call. There are 12 residues in the CDR3. Germline V gene data show CDR1 as MNHNY and CDR2 as SVGAGI (reference sequence). The germline V and J ends were trimmed by 5 bases and 5 bases, with 7 bases remaining between them. CDR3 sequence: CASSRSDNEQFF. CDR3 DNA: TGTGCCAGCAGTCGGAGCGACAATGAGCAGTTCTTC.

The chain couples TRBV13 to TRBJ2-3; TRBD1 aligns across 8 bases. The CDR3 has 16 residues. J was trimmed by 3 bases and V by 5 bases; bases with no gene match: 10. Germline values: CDR1 PRHDT, CDR2 FYEKMQ (reference sequence). The CDR3 DNA reads TGTGCCAGCAGCCACTCAGGGGGCGAAGGGACAGATACGCAGTATTTT. This codes for CASSHSGGEGTDTQYF.

The chain joins TRBV5-5 to TRBJ1-6; the D is unclear. Germline loops: CDR1 SGHKS, CDR2 YYEKEE (reference sequence). CDR3 size: 16 residues. Trimming stripped 3 bases from V and 6 bases from J, with 16 bases between. As DNA, the CDR3 is TGTGCCAGCAGCTCTAATACCAGGCAGTTTAATTCACCCCTCCACTTT. This translates into CASSSNTRQFNSPLHF.

This sequence joins TRBV7-2 and TRBJ2-5; TRBD1 agrees at 9 bases. Trimming removed 3 bases from V and 2 bases from J; junction bases left unmatched: 1. Looked up from germline, CDR1 is SGHTA and CDR2 is FQGNSA. The CDR3 runs to 14 residues. The CDR3 coding sequence is TGTGCCAGCAGCTTTGACAGGGGGCAAGAGACCCAGTACTTC. Protein sequence: CASSFDRGQETQYF. Combining the CDR3 with reference TRBV7-2 and TRBJ2-5 gives the whole variable domain GAGVSQSPSNKVTEKGKDVELRCDPISGHTALYWYRQSLGQGLEFLIYFQGNSAPDKSGLPSDRFSAERTGGSVSTLTIQRTQQEDSAVYLCASSFDRGQETQYFGPGTRLLVL.

The chain combines TRBV5-1 with TRBJ1-2; possibly TRBD1 for D (6 bases). Trimming removed 5 bases from V and 3 bases from J, with 20 bases in between. Per the germline V gene, CDR1 is SGHRS and CDR2 is YFSETQ. This CDR3 has 16 amino acids. In nucleotides, the CDR3 is TGCGCCAGCAGATTACTTACAGGGACGAATGACTATGGCTACACCTTC. This gives the protein CASRLLTGTNDYGYTF.

This clone was detected once. The chain combines TRBV6-5 with TRBJ2-7, with D perhaps matching TRBD2 (5 bases). V was pared by 0 bases and J by 7 bases, with 10 bases between. CDR1 and CDR2 from the germline V gene are MNHEY and SVGAGI. The CDR3 length is 13 residues. CDR3 sequence: CASSYSLTGEQYF. CDR3 in DNA: TGTGCCAGCAGTTACTCGCTGACGGGGGAGCAGTACTTC.

The rearrangement links TRBV28 to TRBJ1-3, with D unclear. CDR3 size: 12 residues. Trimming took 3 bases from V and 3 from J, leaving 3 bases between them. Germline CDR1 is MDHEN and CDR2 is SYDVKM. Written as DNA, the CDR3 is TGTGCCAGCAGTTTCGTTGGAAACACCATATATTTT. It codes for CASSFVGNTIYF.

V gene TRBV6-6 combines with J gene TRBJ1-5; maybe TRBD1 (5 bases). Germline V CDR1 and CDR2: MNHNY, SVGAGI (reference sequence). Trimming shortened V by 2 bases and J by 6 bases, and 11 bases separated the two germline ends. This CDR3 region has 14 residues. CDR3 loop: CASSYGQGPQPQHF. The DNA for the CDR3 is TGTGCCAGCAGTTACGGCCAGGGCCCTCAGCCCCAGCATTTT.

This rearrangement joins TRBV5-1 to TRBJ2-1; D is unresolved. V lost 2 bases to trimming and J lost 1 base, with 13 bases between them. Germline V gene sequence: CDR1 SGHRS, CDR2 YFSETQ. The CDR3 extends over 16 amino acids. In DNA form, the CDR3 reads TGCGCCAGCAGCTTAAACCCGGTAGAGTCCTACAATGAGCAGTTCTTC. This codes for CASSLNPVESYNEQFF. The full variable domain, with the rest looked up from reference TRBV5-1 and TRBJ2-1, is KAGVTQTPRYLIKTRGQQVTLSCSPISGHRSVSWYQQTPGQGLQFLFEYFSETQRNKGNFPGRFSGRQFSNSRSEMNVSTLELGDSALYLCASSLNPVESYNEQFFGPGTRLTVL.

This clone appeared a single time. V usage is TRBV6-1 and J usage is TRBJ1-2, with a possible D match to TRBD1 (6 bases). The CDR3 is 16 amino acids. Trimming took off 2 bases at V and 3 bases at J, with 16 bases between the two ends. Germline CDR1 MNHNS, CDR2 SASEGT. CDR3 nucleotide sequence: TGTGCCAGCAGTGAATATTATAGGGGGGGCGACTATGGCTACACCTTC. It encodes CASSEYYRGGDYGYTF.

The sample holds one count of this clone. The chain links TRBV7-9 to TRBJ2-7; the D is unclear. With 5 bases removed from V and 0 bases from J, the gap between germline ends came to 14 bases. Per the germline V gene, CDR1 is SEHNR and CDR2 is FQNEAQ (reference sequence). The CDR3 length is 15 residues. CDR3 in DNA: TGTGCCAGCAGCCCCTCCACGGTAATCTCCTACGAGCAGTACTTC. It is translated as CASSPSTVISYEQYF.

The genes are TRBV12-3 or TRBV12-4 and TRBJ1-2; no reliable D call. The CDR3 is 13 amino acids. The V end was cut by 3 bases, the J end by 2 bases, with 7 bases between. This CDR3 reads CASSFSRNYGYTF. DNA for the CDR3: TGTGCCAGCAGTTTTAGTAGAAACTATGGCTACACCTTC.

The V and J genes are TRBV7-9 and TRBJ1-2; D unclear. The CDR3 runs 14 residues. V was cut by 5 bases and J by 4 bases, with 14 bases left in between. CDR1 and CDR2 from the germline V gene are SEHNR and FQNEAQ (reference sequence). CDR3 sequence: CASSPAGQFYGYTF. The CDR3 nucleotides read TGTGCCAGCAGCCCCGCCGGTCAATTCTATGGCTACACCTTC.